This TCR beta chain was found in a study of cytomegalovirus exposure and HLA in healthy donors. General study results and limits: Listed as cytomegalovirus-associated were 150 or so TCR beta chains.

It was with 60 Vbeta and 13 Jbeta primers that the PCR ran. The assay was immunoSEQ multiplex PCR, and TCRdb's table has in-frame clones only and misses some. The sample has some 120,000 clones; about 10% are singletons. The CDR3 runs 15 residues. Germline loops: CDR1 SGHNT, CDR2 YYREEE (reference sequence). V lost 0 bases, J lost 6 bases, and 12 bases lay in between. A few counts support this clone. The antigen remains unidentified. This TCR was recovered from a man aged 30 to 39 in good health and CMV-seronegative. J is TRBJ1-4 and V is TRBV5-4; D gene ambiguous. Sequencing was carried out using PBMCs. In nucleotides, the CDR3 is TGTGCCAGCAGCTTGGTGAACAGCGGAGATGAAAAACTGTTTTTT. Translating gives CASSLVNSGDEKLFF.